These T cell receptor beta chains were read from a single sample in a study of blood T cell repertoires in COVID-19. This table comes from immunoSEQ multiplex PCR, and its TCRdb copy is limited to in-frame clones, with some not included. The repertoire holds about 120,000 clones, with just over 75% as singletons. The specimen was peripheral blood. The receptors were gathered from a woman at least 80 years old with acute or convalescent COVID-19. Both conserved end residues are part of each CDR3. The D gene is left open where the match is weak. Clone sizes are given selectively: once, few, many, or a class where the clone is expanded.

-	TRBV11-2	TRBJ2-1	TRBD2	TGTGCCAGCAGCCAGGGACTAGGTGAGCAGTTCTTC	CASSQGLGEQFF
-	TRBV5-4	TRBJ2-5	TRBD1	TGTGCCAGCAGCTTGGTGGGACAGGGGGAGACCCAGTACTTC	CASSLVGQGETQYF
-	TRBV4-1	TRBJ2-7	TRBD2	TGCGCCAGCAGCCAGACTAGCGCCTACGAGCAGTACTTC	CASSQTSAYEQYF
once	TRBV12-5	TRBJ2-7	-	TGTGCTAGTGGTTTGGTACCCGACAGTGCCGAGCAGTACTTC	CASGLVPDSAEQYF
-	TRBV27	TRBJ1-3	TRBD1	TGTGCCAGCAGTTCCCGACAGGGGTATGCCTCTGGGATCCCCATATATTTT	CASSSRQGYASGIPIYF
-	TRBV19	TRBJ1-5	-	TGTGCCAGTAGCGCTGACCGACCAGGTCAGCCCCAGCATTTT	CASSADRPGQPQHF
-	TRBV11-3	TRBJ2-3	-	TGTGCCAGCAGCCGGGGTGGTAGCACAGATACGCAGTATTTT	CASSRGGSTDTQYF
-	TRBV10-3	TRBJ1-2	TRBD1	TGTGCCATCAGTGAAAGGGGGCCTTATGGCTACACCTTC	CAISERGPYGYTF
-	TRBV30	TRBJ2-2	TRBD1	TGTGCCTGGGGGGGACAGACCACCGGGGAGCTGTTTTTT	CAWGGQTTGELFF
-	TRBV4-1	TRBJ2-1	TRBD1	TGCGCCAGCAGCGAGGGGACAGTTGAGCAGTTCTTC	CASSEGTVEQFF
-	TRBV7-2	TRBJ2-3	-	TGTGCCAGCAGCTTAGGAGGATTAGATACGCAGTATTTT	CASSLGGLDTQYF
-	TRBV5-5	TRBJ2-1	-	TGTGCCAGCAGTCCAACAGGGAACTCCTACAATGAGCAGTTCTTC	CASSPTGNSYNEQFF
-	TRBV5-1	TRBJ2-1	TRBD2	TGCGCCAGCAGCTTGGGTAGCGGGGGGGCTCTCTCCTACAATGAGCAGTTCTTC	CASSLGSGGALSYNEQFF
few	TRBV9	TRBJ1-6	-	TGTGCCAGCAGCGTAGCCGGGGAGAATTCACCCCTCCACTTT	CASSVAGENSPLHF
-	TRBV12-5	TRBJ1-2	-	TGTGCTAGTGGTACCGGCTTGATGAGGGGCTACACCTTC	CASGTGLMRGYTF
-	TRBV29-1	TRBJ2-7	-	TGCAGCGTTGACGGGGTCGGACAGTCAAAAAGTCAGTACTTC	CSVDGVGQSKSQYF
-	TRBV7-2	TRBJ2-1	TRBD2	TGTGCCAGCAGCGACCAAGCGGGAGTAGGTGCCAATGAGCAGTTCTTC	CASSDQAGVGANEQFF
-	TRBV2	TRBJ2-3	-	TGTGCCAGCAGGATAAGCAGGGCCACAGATACGCAGTATTTT	CASRISRATDTQYF